Each of the 3 T cell receptor beta chains below was sequenced from the same sample in a study of T cells in Graves' hyperthyroidism and ophthalmopathy. TCR beta CDR3 regions were amplified from RNA transcripts. The study used the HTBI primer set for a first-round RT-PCR of the TCR CDR3. TCRdb independently ran MiXCR on the multiplex PCR reads; one entry per CDR3 protein. The table has about 420,000 distinct CDR3 sequences, around 14% seen once. Sequencing was done on a sample of blood. The source is a woman aged 18 to 35 with Graves' hyperthyroidism.

A few counts support this clonotype. The V gene is TRBV19, the J gene TRBJ2-1; no clear D. Germline V gene data show CDR1 as LNHDA and CDR2 as SQIVND (reference sequence). The CDR3 covers 12 residues. The V gene lost 4 bases and the J gene lost 4 bases, with 5 bases spanning the gap. DNA for the CDR3: TGTGCCAGTAGTACCTTATACAATGAGCAGTTCTTC. It codes for CASSTLYNEQFF.

The table lists this clonotype with many counts. CDR3 residues: CASSYSSPGSNQPQHF. The CDR3 nucleotides read TGTGCCAGCAGTTACTCGTCCCCGGGTTCGAATCAGCCCCAGCATTTT. The chain combines TRBV6-5 with TRBJ1-5; no clear D. V lost 0 bases, J lost 4 bases, and 13 bases lay in between. The CDR3 has 16 amino acids. Germline values: CDR1 MNHEY, CDR2 SVGAGI.

This clonotype appeared many times. The J gene is TRBJ2-3, the V gene TRBV7-3; 7 bases align to TRBD2. The CDR3 is 14 residues long. Per the germline V gene, CDR1 is SGHTA and CDR2 is FQGTGA. V dropped 5 bases and J dropped 1; count of bases not matched to a gene: 3. Written as DNA, the CDR3 is TGTGCCAGCAGCCCGACTAGCCGCACAGATACGCAGTATTTT. This translates into CASSPTSRTDTQYF.